These 20 T cell receptor beta chains came from one sample sequenced in a study of shared clonotypes between healthy human individuals. Profiled with immunoSEQ multiplex PCR; TCRdb holds only in-frame clones, not every one. The data contain a few million clones, just over 90% of them seen just once; the ten biggest clones take up 0.39%. Material for sequencing was naive CD4+ T cells from PBMCs. Indicated subset: CD45RA+ positively selected. The source of these receptors is a man aged 18-30 years in good health. Some clones in this sample may be carry-over from other donors' samples.

This clone was found once. This sequence joins TRBV29-1 and TRBJ2-3; 7 bases fit TRBD1. V shed 4 bases and J 4 bases; nucleotides not matched to a gene: 5. The CDR3 has 13 amino acids. Germline lookup yields CDR1 SQVTM and CDR2 ANQGSEA. The CDR3 coding sequence is TGCAGCGTTGTAGACAGGGTGGCAGATACGCAGTATTTT. It yields the protein CSVVDRVADTQYF.

CDR3: CASSFPASGQETQYF. CDR3 sequence (DNA): TGTGCCAGCAGCTTTCCGGCGTCTGGACAAGAGACCCAGTACTTC. This chain connects TRBV5-4 to TRBJ2-5; unclear D gene. Germline V lookup: CDR1 SGHNT, CDR2 YYREEE (reference sequence). The CDR3 totals 15 residues. The V and J ends lost 2 bases and 2 bases respectively, with 13 bases between them.

The chain has TRBV9 and TRBJ1-2; 8 bases line up with TRBD1. The V and J ends lost 7 bases and 5 bases, in that order; junction bases with no gene match: 10. CDR1 is SGDLS, CDR2 YYNGEE, per germline. The CDR3 is made up of 14 amino acids. CDR3 DNA sequence: TGTGCCAGCTCCCTCCAGGGGGCGCGGTATGGCTACACCTTC. Encoded protein: CASSLQGARYGYTF. Combining the CDR3 with reference TRBV9 and TRBJ1-2 gives the whole variable domain DSGVTQTPKHLITATGQRVTLRCSPRSGDLSVYWYQQSLDQGLQFLIQYYNGEERAKGNILERFSAQQFPDLHSELNLSSLELGDSALYFCASSLQGARYGYTFGSGTRLTVV.

The V call is TRBV30, the J call TRBJ1-3; D is unclear. Trimming left V 0 bases short and J 1 base short, with 19 bases between. This CDR3 spans 18 amino acids. Germline V lookup: CDR1 GTSNPN, CDR2 SVGIG (reference sequence). The CDR3 nucleotides read TGTGCCTGGAGTGTAGCCGGACTATCCTCTAATTCTGGAAACACCATATATTTT. This translates into CAWSVAGLSSNSGNTIYF.

The chain carries TRBV19 and TRBJ2-7, with 7 bases fitting TRBD1. Germline V gene lookup returns CDR1 LNHDA and CDR2 SQIVND (reference sequence). The V segment lost 7 bases and the J segment 1 base; nucleotides outside the gene matches: 10. This CDR3 spans 15 amino acids. CDR3 loop: CASKETGQPSYEQYF. Written as DNA, the CDR3 is TGTGCCAGTAAAGAGACGGGACAGCCGTCCTACGAGCAGTACTTC. The full variable domain, completed using reference TRBV19 and TRBJ2-7, is DGGITQSPKYLFRKEGQNVTLSCEQNLNHDAMYWYRQDPGQGLRLIYYSQIVNDFQKGDIAEGYSVSREKKESFPLTVTSAQKNPTAFYLCASKETGQPSYEQYFGPGTRLTVT.

The rearrangement joins TRBV5-8 to TRBJ2-1; TRBD2 matches at 9 bases. The V gene's germline CDR1 is SGHTS and CDR2 YDEGEE. The trim removed 3 bases at V and 7 bases at J, leaving 11 bases unmatched. The length of the CDR3 is 16 residues. The chain's CDR3 is CASSWDAGGVSNEQFF. DNA of the CDR3: TGTGCCAGCAGCTGGGATGCGGGAGGGGTATCTAATGAGCAGTTCTTC.

Regarding this clone: This sample includes further DNA sequences coding for the same CDR3. This rearrangement joins TRBV7-9 to TRBJ1-1; D is unclear. CDR1 is SEHNR and CDR2 is FQNEAQ in the germline V gene (reference sequence). CDR3 length: 13 residues. With 1 base removed from V and 5 bases from J, the gap between germline ends came to 8 bases. The CDR3 DNA sequence: TGTGCCAGCAGCTTAGAGAGAGAGACTGAAGCTTTCTTT. Translation: CASSLERETEAFF.

Concerning this clone itself: Other DNA sequences within the sample encode an identical CDR3. The chain has TRBV7-8 and TRBJ2-1; D perhaps matches TRBD2 (6 bases). Looked up from germline, CDR1 is SGHVS and CDR2 is FQNEAQ. This CDR3 is built from 15 residues. V was pared by 1 base and J by 3 bases, with 10 bases between. Here the CDR3 reads CASSLGVSGYNEQFF. In DNA, the CDR3 is TGTGCCAGCAGCTTAGGGGTTAGCGGCTACAATGAGCAGTTCTTC.

V gene TRBV2 combines with J gene TRBJ1-1; D remains unclear. CDR1 is SNHLY and CDR2 is FYNNEI in the germline V gene. The CDR3 loop spans 14 amino acids. Trimming took 8 bases from V and 0 from J, leaving 13 bases between them. For the CDR3, the DNA is TGTGCCAGCCGACTCCGGACGGTGAACACTGAAGCTTTCTTT. Its translation is CASRLRTVNTEAFF.

J is TRBJ2-5 and V is TRBV2, with D possibly being TRBD1 (5 bases). Germline CDR1 and CDR2: SNHLY and FYNNEI. CDR3 length: 15 amino acids. Trimming stripped 6 bases from V and 4 bases from J, with 18 bases between. The chain's CDR3 is CASRDDSSGRETQYF. CDR3 in DNA: TGTGCCAGCAGAGACGACAGTTCGGGCCGAGAGACCCAGTACTTC.

In this sample, this clone turned up a few times. Its ends do not fully match the called genes, so a read error is possible. Other DNA sequences from this sample encode an identical CDR3 as well. The chain links TRBV20-1 to TRBJ1-1; no clear D. Germline assignment: CDR1 DFQATT and CDR2 SNEGSKA (reference sequence). The CDR3 runs 11 residues. The CDR3 sequence is CSARKNTEAFF. DNA of the CDR3: TGCAGCGCTAGAAAGAACACTGAAGCTTTCTTT.

Of note for this clone: The sample carries other DNA sequences with the same CDR3. This rearrangement joins TRBV5-1 to TRBJ1-1; 8 bases align to TRBD1. Germline V gene lookup returns CDR1 SGHRS and CDR2 YFSETQ. Losses at the gene ends were 4 bases for V and 1 base for J; bases not matched to a gene: 6. CDR3 size: 15 residues. CDR3 DNA: TGCGCCAGCAGCCCTCGGCAGGGGGCGAACACTGAAGCTTTCTTT. Its translation is CASSPRQGANTEAFF.

This sequence joins TRBV27 and TRBJ2-7, with 14 bases identical to TRBD2. The CDR3 spans 16 residues. Losses at the gene ends were 6 bases for V and 3 bases for J; bases not matched to a gene: 7. Per the germline V gene, CDR1 is MNHEY and CDR2 is SMNVEV (reference sequence). CDR3 region: CASSEGLAGAGYEQYF. CDR3 nucleotides: TGTGCCAGCAGCGAGGGACTAGCGGGAGCGGGCTACGAGCAGTACTTC.

Details on this clone: The sample has other DNA sequences that encode this CDR3 too. The V call is TRBV30, the J call TRBJ2-5; a possible D gene is TRBD1 (6 bases). Germline CDR1 and CDR2: GTSNPN and SVGIG (reference sequence). CDR3 length: 13 amino acids. Trimming removed 3 bases from V and 1 base from J, with 9 bases in between. The CDR3 region has the DNA TGTGCCTGGAGCAGGGGCGGCCAAGAGACCCAGTACTTC. This translates into CAWSRGGQETQYF.

The chain is built from TRBV9 and TRBJ2-3; perhaps TRBD2 as D (5 bases). Trimming shortened V by 2 bases and J by 5 bases, and 12 bases separated the two germline ends. The CDR3 has 14 residues. Germline CDR1 SGDLS, CDR2 YYNGEE. CDR3 DNA sequence: TGTGCCAGCAGCGTTCGGTTTGGAGGAGATACGCAGTATTTT. Its translation: CASSVRFGGDTQYF.

The chain links TRBV30 to TRBJ1-2, with no clear D. From germline, CDR1 is GTSNPN and CDR2 SVGIG (reference sequence). The CDR3 length is 13 residues. Trimming took 3 bases from V and 6 from J, leaving 14 bases between them. CDR3 sequence: CAWSRRAGNGYTF. The CDR3 DNA reads as TGTGCCTGGAGCCGGAGGGCAGGCAATGGCTACACCTTC. The whole variable domain, filled in from reference TRBV30 and TRBJ1-2, reads SQTIHQWPATLVQPVGSPLSLECTVEGTSNPNLYWYRQAAGRGLQLLFYSVGIGQISSEVPQNLSASRPQDRQFILSSKKLLLSDSGFYLCAWSRRAGNGYTFGSGTRLTVV.

The V call is TRBV6-1, the J call TRBJ1-3; TRBD1 is a possible D gene (6 bases). This CDR3 is built from 15 residues. Trimming took off 4 bases at V and 10 bases at J, with 20 bases between the two ends. CDR1 is MNHNS and CDR2 is SASEGT in the germline V gene. As DNA, the CDR3 is TGTGCCAGCAGTGCGATACAGGGAGTAGGGAGGACCATATATTTT. This encodes CASSAIQGVGRTIYF.

This rearrangement joins TRBV18 to TRBJ1-1; no clear D gene. Germline V gene lookup returns CDR1 KGHSH and CDR2 LQKENI. The CDR3 consists of 14 residues. Between the trimmed V and J ends, which lost 3 bases and 5 bases, there was a span of 13 bases. CDR3 DNA: TGTGCCAGCTCACCGGGGTTAAGGAGGACTGAAGCTTTCTTT. The encoded protein is CASSPGLRRTEAFF.

The V gene is TRBV10-3, the J gene TRBJ2-1, with TRBD2 matching over 8 bases. The germline V gene has CDR1 ENHRY and CDR2 SYGVKD. The CDR3 length is 14 residues. J gave up 3 bases and V 3 bases, and 1 base lay outside the gene matches. CDR3 nucleotide sequence: TGTGCCATCAGTGATGGGACTAGCTACAATGAGCAGTTCTTC. It is translated as CAISDGTSYNEQFF.

This chain uses TRBV29-1 with TRBJ1-1, with a possible D match to TRBD1 (5 bases). This CDR3 region has 17 residues. The germline gives CDR1 SQVTM, CDR2 ANQGSEA. The V and J ends lost 4 bases and 5 bases respectively, with 26 bases between them. CDR3 protein: CSVVILVQRPKGTEAFF. The CDR3 nucleotides read TGCAGCGTTGTTATTTTGGTGCAGCGTCCTAAGGGGACTGAAGCTTTCTTT.